A selection of T cell receptor beta chains follows, all from one sample in a study of blood T cell repertoires in COVID-19. Libraries were prepared by immunoSEQ multiplex PCR; TCRdb keeps only in-frame clonotypes and omits some of them. The sample shows 95,000 to 120,000 clones, more than 80% of them seen only once. The sequencing sample was made of peripheral blood. All receptors come from a woman aged 55 to 70 with COVID-19, enrolled during active disease. CDR3s include the opening cysteine and the closing phenylalanine or tryptophan. Each record gives: J gene, clone size, D gene, CDR3 length, V gene, CDR3 protein, CDR3 DNA. A D gene is named only where the DNA matches it firmly. A row's size may be missing; if present it is once, few, many or a size class.

J: TRBJ1-5
size: -
D: -
length: 16
V: TRBV3-1/TRBV3-2
CDR3: CASSQGGSIFNQPQHF
DNA: TGTGCCAGCAGCCAAGGGGGCTCGATCTTTAATCAGCCCCAGCATTTT

J: TRBJ2-3
size: -
D: TRBD1
length: 15
V: TRBV7-2
CDR3: CASRPRTGLSDTQYF
DNA: TGTGCCAGCAGGCCGAGGACAGGGTTGTCAGATACGCAGTATTTT

J: TRBJ1-3
size: -
D: -
length: 13
V: TRBV10-1
CDR3: CASSPGTGNTIYF
DNA: TGCGCCAGCAGCCCTGGGACAGGAAACACCATATATTTT

J: TRBJ1-5
size: -
D: TRBD1
length: 17
V: TRBV4-1
CDR3: CASSQGRDRGYGQPQHF
DNA: TGCGCCAGCAGCCAAGGGAGGGACAGGGGTTACGGTCAGCCCCAGCATTTT

J: TRBJ2-7
size: -
D: -
length: 15
V: TRBV27
CDR3: CASSLWTRESYEQYF
DNA: TGTGCCAGCAGTTTATGGACCAGGGAATCCTACGAGCAGTACTTC

J: TRBJ1-4
size: -
D: -
length: 13
V: TRBV9
CDR3: CASSKWGDEKLFF
DNA: TGTGCCAGCAGCAAGTGGGGAGATGAAAAACTGTTTTTT

J: TRBJ2-3
size: -
D: -
length: 17
V: TRBV7-3
CDR3: CASSPSPSIASTDTQYF
DNA: TGTGCCAGCAGCCCTTCTCCCTCTATAGCGAGCACAGATACGCAGTATTTT

J: TRBJ2-7
size: -
D: -
length: 13
V: TRBV15
CDR3: CATSRQDSYEQYF
DNA: TGTGCCACCAGCAGGCAGGACAGCTACGAGCAGTACTTC

J: TRBJ2-7
size: -
D: -
length: 13
V: TRBV5-1
CDR3: CASSLQDPYEQYF
DNA: TGCGCCAGCAGCTTACAGGATCCCTACGAGCAGTACTTC

J: TRBJ1-1
size: few
D: -
length: 13
V: TRBV18
CDR3: CASSPVGGTEAFF
DNA: TGTGCCAGCTCACCAGTGGGGGGCACTGAAGCTTTCTTT

J: TRBJ1-2
size: -
D: -
length: 12
V: TRBV28
CDR3: CASSAGSLSYTF
DNA: TGTGCCAGCAGCGCAGGAAGTCTAAGCTACACCTTC

J: TRBJ2-5
size: -
D: -
length: 15
V: TRBV27
CDR3: CASSLTEPSQETQYF
DNA: TGTGCCAGCAGTTTAACAGAACCATCCCAAGAGACCCAGTACTTC

J: TRBJ1-1
size: -
D: -
length: 13
V: TRBV18
CDR3: CASSPRGNTEAFF
DNA: TGTGCCAGCTCACCTCGGGGGAACACTGAAGCTTTCTTT

J: TRBJ2-3
size: -
D: -
length: 14
V: TRBV9
CDR3: CASSVVVNTDTQYF
DNA: TGTGCCAGCAGCGTAGTTGTTAACACAGATACGCAGTATTTT

J: TRBJ2-1
size: -
D: TRBD1
length: 13
V: TRBV23-1
CDR3: CASRGQGRNEQFF
DNA: TGCGCCAGCAGGGGACAGGGGCGCAATGAGCAGTTCTTC

J: TRBJ2-5
size: -
D: TRBD1
length: 14
V: TRBV19
CDR3: CASSRRDRGETQYF
DNA: TGTGCCAGTTCACGCCGGGACAGGGGGGAGACCCAGTACTTC

J: TRBJ2-3
size: -
D: TRBD2
length: 19
V: TRBV10-3
CDR3: CAISEVLAGAYRSTDTQYF
DNA: TGTGCCATCAGTGAGGTACTAGCGGGGGCCTATAGGAGCACAGATACGCAGTATTTT

J: TRBJ1-1
size: few
D: TRBD1
length: 15
V: TRBV19
CDR3: CASHSPRGGVTEAFF
DNA: TGTGCCAGCCACTCCCCCAGAGGGGGCGTTACTGAAGCTTTCTTT

J: TRBJ1-3
size: -
D: -
length: 12
V: TRBV28
CDR3: CASKVGGNTIYF
DNA: TGTGCCAGCAAAGTGGGCGGAAACACCATATATTTT

J: TRBJ2-3
size: -
D: TRBD2
length: 16
V: TRBV7-8
CDR3: CASSLQTSGGADTQYF
DNA: TGTGCCAGCAGCTTACAGACTAGCGGGGGGGCAGATACGCAGTATTTT

J: TRBJ2-5
size: -
D: -
length: 14
V: TRBV28
CDR3: CASSLPSGKVSQYF
DNA: TGTGCCAGCAGTTTGCCCTCCGGGAAAGTGAGCCAGTACTTC

J: TRBJ1-1
size: -
D: -
length: 13
V: TRBV28
CDR3: CASSSVVNTEAFF
DNA: TGTGCCAGCAGTTCGGTCGTAAACACTGAAGCTTTCTTT

J: TRBJ1-2
size: -
D: -
length: 13
V: TRBV7-9
CDR3: CASSLEGTYGYTF
DNA: TGTGCCAGCAGCTTGGAGGGTACCTATGGCTACACCTTC

J: TRBJ1-2
size: -
D: -
length: 13
V: TRBV5-6
CDR3: CASSPTGNYGYTF
DNA: TGTGCCAGCAGCCCTACAGGGAACTATGGCTACACCTTC

J: TRBJ1-1
size: -
D: TRBD1
length: 15
V: TRBV19
CDR3: CASSLGTGMGTEAFF
DNA: TGTGCCAGTAGTCTCGGGACAGGGATGGGCACTGAAGCTTTCTTT

J: TRBJ2-2
size: -
D: -
length: 14
V: TRBV15
CDR3: CATSRGRGTGELFF
DNA: TGTGCCACCAGCAGAGGGAGAGGTACCGGGGAGCTGTTTTTT

J: TRBJ1-1
size: once
D: -
length: 14
V: TRBV11-2
CDR3: CASSLQGGWTEAFF
DNA: TGTGCCAGCAGCTTACAGGGTGGATGGACTGAAGCTTTCTTT

J: TRBJ1-2
size: -
D: TRBD1
length: 15
V: TRBV27
CDR3: CASSLSGTVNYGYTF
DNA: TGTGCCAGCAGTTTATCGGGGACAGTTAACTATGGCTACACCTTC

J: TRBJ1-5
size: -
D: -
length: 14
V: TRBV18
CDR3: CASSHGQRDQPQHF
DNA: TGTGCCAGCTCACACGGACAGCGCGATCAGCCCCAGCATTTT

J: TRBJ1-1
size: -
D: TRBD1
length: 18
V: TRBV5-1
CDR3: CASSSPLAGGALDTEAFF
DNA: TGCGCCAGCAGCTCGCCCCTTGCAGGGGGCGCCCTGGACACTGAAGCTTTCTTT

J: TRBJ2-7
size: -
D: -
length: 12
V: TRBV20-1
CDR3: CSASWTDYEQYF
DNA: TGCAGTGCTAGTTGGACAGACTACGAGCAGTACTTC

J: TRBJ1-2
size: -
D: -
length: 12
V: TRBV6-5
CDR3: CASSSESYGYTF
DNA: TGTGCCAGCAGTTCGGAGAGCTATGGCTACACCTTC

J: TRBJ1-6
size: -
D: TRBD1
length: 17
V: TRBV23-1
CDR3: CASSRGQGPNYNSPLHF
DNA: TGCGCCAGCAGTCGGGGACAGGGACCCAACTATAATTCACCCCTCCACTTT

J: TRBJ1-1
size: -
D: TRBD1
length: 15
V: TRBV7-8
CDR3: CASSLKAGGWTEAFF
DNA: TGTGCCAGCAGCTTAAAGGCAGGGGGATGGACTGAAGCTTTCTTT

J: TRBJ1-2
size: -
D: TRBD1
length: 14
V: TRBV5-8
CDR3: CASSTWTGGKGYTF
DNA: TGTGCCAGCAGCACCTGGACAGGGGGCAAAGGCTACACCTTC

J: TRBJ1-6
size: -
D: -
length: 16
V: TRBV6-6
CDR3: CASSYATRRVNSPLHF
DNA: TGTGCCAGCAGTTACGCCACTAGGCGAGTTAATTCACCCCTCCACTTT

J: TRBJ2-3
size: -
D: TRBD1
length: 18
V: TRBV6-2/TRBV6-3
CDR3: CASSSGQLHYFSTDTQYF
DNA: TGTGCCAGCAGTTCGGGACAGCTGCATTATTTCAGCACAGATACGCAGTATTTT

J: TRBJ2-7
size: -
D: TRBD2
length: 15
V: TRBV6-5
CDR3: CASRISGGAIYEQYF
DNA: TGTGCCAGCAGAATAAGCGGGGGGGCAATCTACGAGCAGTACTTC

J: TRBJ2-5
size: -
D: TRBD2
length: 15
V: TRBV5-1
CDR3: CASSKPPSGGETQYF
DNA: TGCGCCAGCAGCAAACCTCCTAGCGGGGGGGAGACCCAGTACTTC

J: TRBJ1-2
size: few
D: -
length: 13
V: TRBV2
CDR3: CASSESGERGYTF
DNA: TGTGCCAGCAGTGAATCGGGGGAACGGGGCTACACCTTC

J: TRBJ2-3
size: -
D: TRBD2
length: 15
V: TRBV7-9
CDR3: CASSARGGYTDTQYF
DNA: TGTGCCAGCAGCGCCCGGGGGGGATACACAGATACGCAGTATTTT

J: TRBJ1-4
size: -
D: TRBD1
length: 16
V: TRBV3-1/TRBV3-2
CDR3: CASSPPPGGTNEKLFF
DNA: TGTGCCAGCAGCCCCCCCCCAGGGGGGACTAATGAAAAACTGTTTTTT

J: TRBJ2-7
size: -
D: -
length: 14
V: TRBV20-1
CDR3: CSVSSRTGSYEQYF
DNA: TGCAGTGTTAGTTCGAGAACAGGGTCCTACGAGCAGTACTTC

J: TRBJ1-4
size: once
D: TRBD1
length: 16
V: TRBV7-9
CDR3: CASSDGQGVTNEKLFF
DNA: TGTGCCAGCAGCGATGGACAGGGGGTAACTAATGAAAAACTGTTTTTT

J: TRBJ2-7
size: -
D: TRBD2
length: 18
V: TRBV15
CDR3: CATSWQKGLAGRRYEQYF
DNA: TGTGCCACCAGCTGGCAAAAAGGACTAGCGGGGAGACGTTACGAGCAGTACTTC

J: TRBJ1-1
size: -
D: TRBD1
length: 15
V: TRBV9
CDR3: CASSTRDRLNTEAFF
DNA: TGTGCCAGCAGCACGAGGGACAGGTTGAACACTGAAGCTTTCTTT

J: TRBJ1-1
size: -
D: -
length: 14
V: TRBV19
CDR3: CASSMTATNTEAFF
DNA: TGTGCCAGTAGTATGACAGCGACGAACACTGAAGCTTTCTTT

J: TRBJ1-4
size: -
D: -
length: 13
V: TRBV12-3/TRBV12-4
CDR3: CASRQGRFEKLFF
DNA: TGTGCCAGCAGACAGGGACGCTTCGAAAAACTGTTTTTT